The entry that follows covers one T cell receptor (beta chain) sequence. This entry comes from a study of cytomegalovirus exposure and HLA in healthy donors. CDR1 MNHNY and CDR2 SVGAGI come from the germline V gene (reference sequence). V shed 5 bases and J shed 0 bases, with 10 bases lying between them. The CDR3 runs 14 residues. The PCR was carried out with 60 Vbeta primers and 13 Jbeta primers. Generated by immunoSEQ multiplex PCR, the TCRdb table keeps only in-frame clones and is missing some. The sample carries about 130,000 clones, approximately 79% recorded once. The rearrangement links TRBV6-6 to TRBJ1-1; D remains ambiguous. The sample comprised PBMCs. The origin of this receptor is a man aged 25-45 years in good health and CMV-seronegative. CDR3 bases: TGTGCCAGCAGTCCCGGCGGGGTGAACACTGAAGCTTTCTTT. Residues: CASSPGGVNTEAFF.